This TCR beta chain came from a study of T cell repertoires in cytomegalovirus infection. Study details: Shared public TCR beta signatures pointed to both CMV infection and a matching HLA type.

Study-level findings and limits: Summed frequency of shared TCR beta families picked out CMV carriers who also had the relevant HLA. Clonotype analysis showed dominance of the ex vivo response by HLA-C-restricted CMV-specific TCR beta clonotypes.

Germline values: CDR1 ENHRY, CDR2 SYGVKD. The CDR3 contains 17 residues. With V trimmed by 3 bases and J by 1 base, 8 bases remained unmatched. This clonotype was recorded many times. Its specificity is unknown. TCRdb processed the reads anew with MiXCR; each CDR3 protein has one entry. The sample carries fewer than 550,000 distinct CDR3 sequences, 16% recorded once. Specimen: CD8+ T cells from PBMCs. The chain uses TRBV10-3 and TRBJ2-3; 9 nucleotides agree with TRBD2. This clonotype was obtained from a human donor in good health (CMV status not recorded). Some clones in this sample may be carry-over from other donors' samples. CDR3 sequence reads: CAISDLLTSGGTDTQYF. For the CDR3, the DNA is TGTGCCATCAGTGACTTACTGACTAGCGGAGGCACAGATACGCAGTATTTT.